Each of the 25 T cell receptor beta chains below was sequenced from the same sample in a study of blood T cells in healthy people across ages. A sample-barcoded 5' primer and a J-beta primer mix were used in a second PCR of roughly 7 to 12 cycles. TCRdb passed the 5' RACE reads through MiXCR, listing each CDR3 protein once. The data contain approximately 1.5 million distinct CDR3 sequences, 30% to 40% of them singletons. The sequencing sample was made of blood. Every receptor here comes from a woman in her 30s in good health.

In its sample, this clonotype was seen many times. CDR3 in amino acids: CGSTGTSSYNEQFF. CDR3 in DNA: TGCGGTTCTACAGGGACTAGCTCCTACAATGAGCAGTTCTTC. V usage is TRBV29-1 and J usage is TRBJ2-1; 8 bases match TRBD2. Germline-derived CDR1 and CDR2 are SQVTM and ANQGSEA. The CDR3 is 14 amino acids.

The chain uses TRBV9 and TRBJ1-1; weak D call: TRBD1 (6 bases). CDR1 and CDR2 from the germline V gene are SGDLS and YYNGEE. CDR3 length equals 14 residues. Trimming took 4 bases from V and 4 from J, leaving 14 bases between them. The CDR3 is CASSPRQDGTEAFF. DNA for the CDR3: TGTGCCAGCAGCCCGCGACAGGATGGCACTGAAGCTTTCTTT.

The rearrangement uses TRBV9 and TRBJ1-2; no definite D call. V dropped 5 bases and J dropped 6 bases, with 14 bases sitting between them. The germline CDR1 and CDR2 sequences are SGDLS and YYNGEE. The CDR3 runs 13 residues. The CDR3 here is CASSQWGFDGYTF. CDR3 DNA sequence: TGTGCCAGCAGTCAGTGGGGTTTCGATGGCTACACCTTC.

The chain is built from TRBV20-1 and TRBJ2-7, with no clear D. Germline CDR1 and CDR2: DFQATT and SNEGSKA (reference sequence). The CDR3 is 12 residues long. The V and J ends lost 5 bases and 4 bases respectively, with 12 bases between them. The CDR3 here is CSALRIGYEQYF. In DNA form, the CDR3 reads TGCAGTGCTCTAAGGATCGGATACGAGCAGTACTTC.

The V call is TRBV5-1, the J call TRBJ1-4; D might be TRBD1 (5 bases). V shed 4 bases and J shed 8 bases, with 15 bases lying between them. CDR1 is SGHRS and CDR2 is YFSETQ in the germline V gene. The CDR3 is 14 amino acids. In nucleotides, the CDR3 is TGCGCCAGCAGCCGGGACGGCCTTGAGGAAAAACTGTTTTTT. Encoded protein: CASSRDGLEEKLFF.

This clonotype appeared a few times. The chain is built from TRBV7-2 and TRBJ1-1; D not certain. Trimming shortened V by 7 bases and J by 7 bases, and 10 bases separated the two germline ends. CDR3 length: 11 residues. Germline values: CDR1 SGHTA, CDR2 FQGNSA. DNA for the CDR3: TGTGCCAGCACCCTTATAAATGAAGCTTTCTTT. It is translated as CASTLINEAFF.

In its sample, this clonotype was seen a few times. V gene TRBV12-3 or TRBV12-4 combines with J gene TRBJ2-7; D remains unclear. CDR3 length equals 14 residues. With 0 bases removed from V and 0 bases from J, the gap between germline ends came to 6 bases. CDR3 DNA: TGTGCCAGCAGTTTAGCGAGTGACTCCTACGAGCAGTACTTC. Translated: CASSLASDSYEQYF.

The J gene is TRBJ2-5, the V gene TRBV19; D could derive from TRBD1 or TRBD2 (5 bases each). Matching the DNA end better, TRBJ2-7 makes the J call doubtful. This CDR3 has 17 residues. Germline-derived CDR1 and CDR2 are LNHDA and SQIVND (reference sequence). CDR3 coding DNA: TGTGCCAGTAGTATAGGGAGGAGCAGGGCCATGTTCTACGAGCAGTACTTC. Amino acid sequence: CASSIGRSRAMFYEQYF.

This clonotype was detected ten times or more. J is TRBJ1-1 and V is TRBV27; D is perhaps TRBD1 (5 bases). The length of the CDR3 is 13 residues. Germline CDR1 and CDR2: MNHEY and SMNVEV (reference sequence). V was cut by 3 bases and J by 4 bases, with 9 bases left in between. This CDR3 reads CASSFSGVTEAFF. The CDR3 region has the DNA TGTGCCAGCAGTTTTTCGGGGGTCACTGAAGCTTTCTTT.

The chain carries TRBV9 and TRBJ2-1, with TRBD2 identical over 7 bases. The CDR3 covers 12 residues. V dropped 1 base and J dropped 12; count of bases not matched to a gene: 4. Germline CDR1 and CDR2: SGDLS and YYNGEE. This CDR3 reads CASSVPGGGQFF. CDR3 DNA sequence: TGTGCCAGCAGCGTACCGGGGGGTGGGCAGTTCTTC.

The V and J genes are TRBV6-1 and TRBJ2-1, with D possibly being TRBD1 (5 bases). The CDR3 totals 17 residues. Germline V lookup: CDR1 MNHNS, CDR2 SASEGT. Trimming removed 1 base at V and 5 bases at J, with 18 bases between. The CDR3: CASSEESGRANNNEQFF. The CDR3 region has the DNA TGTGCCAGCAGTGAAGAGTCCGGCAGGGCCAACAACAATGAGCAGTTCTTC.

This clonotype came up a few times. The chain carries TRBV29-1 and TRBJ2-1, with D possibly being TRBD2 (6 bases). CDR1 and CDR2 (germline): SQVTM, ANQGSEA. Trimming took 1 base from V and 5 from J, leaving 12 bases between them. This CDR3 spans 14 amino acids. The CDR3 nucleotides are TGCAGCGTTGAAGGCGGGAATCTCGACAATGAGCAGTTCTTC. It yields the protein CSVEGGNLDNEQFF.

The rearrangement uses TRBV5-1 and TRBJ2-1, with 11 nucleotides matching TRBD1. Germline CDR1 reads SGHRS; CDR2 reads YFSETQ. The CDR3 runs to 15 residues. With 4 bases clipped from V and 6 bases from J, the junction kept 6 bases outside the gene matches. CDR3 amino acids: CASSLGQGGVNEQFF. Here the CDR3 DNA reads TGCGCCAGCAGCCTGGGACAGGGGGGGGTCAATGAGCAGTTCTTC.

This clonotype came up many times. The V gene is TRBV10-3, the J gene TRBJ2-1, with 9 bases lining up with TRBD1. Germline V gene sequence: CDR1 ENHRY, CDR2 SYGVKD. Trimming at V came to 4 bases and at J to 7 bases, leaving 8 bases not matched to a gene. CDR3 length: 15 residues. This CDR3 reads CAISAGRTGVNEQFF. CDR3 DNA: TGTGCCATCAGTGCTGGGAGGACAGGGGTTAATGAGCAGTTCTTC.

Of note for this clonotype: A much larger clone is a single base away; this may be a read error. The CDR3 region is CGVEDSGDGDVSTDTQYF. CDR3 DNA sequence: TGCGGCGTTGAAGATTCAGGTGACGGGGATGTTAGCACAGATACGCAGTATTTT. The rearrangement uses TRBV29-1 and TRBJ2-3; possibly TRBD2 for D (5 bases). The length of the CDR3 is 18 residues. Looked up from germline, CDR1 is SQVTM and CDR2 is ANQGSEA.

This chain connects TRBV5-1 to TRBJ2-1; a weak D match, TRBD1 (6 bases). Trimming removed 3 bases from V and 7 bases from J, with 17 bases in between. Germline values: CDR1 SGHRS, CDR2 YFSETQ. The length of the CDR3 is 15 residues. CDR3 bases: TGCGCCAGCAGCTCATTCGACAGGTCCTCTAATGAGCAGTTCTTC. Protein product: CASSSFDRSSNEQFF.

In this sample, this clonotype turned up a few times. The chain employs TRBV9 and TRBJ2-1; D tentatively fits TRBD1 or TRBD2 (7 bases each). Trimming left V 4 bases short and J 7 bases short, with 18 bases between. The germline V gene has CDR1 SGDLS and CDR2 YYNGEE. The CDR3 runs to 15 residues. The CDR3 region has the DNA TGTGCCAGCAGCCCAGGGGGGAGGGGAGATAATGAGCAGTTCTTC. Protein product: CASSPGGRGDNEQFF. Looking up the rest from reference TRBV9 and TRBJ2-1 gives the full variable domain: DSGVTQTPKHLITATGQRVTLRCSPRSGDLSVYWYQQSLDQGLQFLIQYYNGEERAKGNILERFSAQQFPDLHSELNLSSLELGDSALYFCASSPGGRGDNEQFFGPGTRLTVL.

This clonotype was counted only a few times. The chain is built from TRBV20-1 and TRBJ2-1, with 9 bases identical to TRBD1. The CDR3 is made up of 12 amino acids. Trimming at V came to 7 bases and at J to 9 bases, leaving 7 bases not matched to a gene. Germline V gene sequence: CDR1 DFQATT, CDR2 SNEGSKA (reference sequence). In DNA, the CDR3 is TGCAGTGTAACAGGGGGCGAAGTTGAGCAGTTCTTC. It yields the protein CSVTGGEVEQFF.

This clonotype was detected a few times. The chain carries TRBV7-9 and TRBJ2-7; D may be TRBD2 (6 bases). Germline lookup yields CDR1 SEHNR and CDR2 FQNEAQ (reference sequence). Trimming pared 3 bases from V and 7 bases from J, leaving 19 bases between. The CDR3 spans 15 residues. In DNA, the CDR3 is TGTGCCAGCAGCTTCTTTAGCGGACTTCCGCGAGAGCAGTACTTC. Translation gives CASSFFSGLPREQYF.

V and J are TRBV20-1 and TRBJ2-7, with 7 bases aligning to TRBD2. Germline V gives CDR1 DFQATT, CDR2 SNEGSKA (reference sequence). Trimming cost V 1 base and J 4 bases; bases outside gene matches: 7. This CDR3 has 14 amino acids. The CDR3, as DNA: TGCAGTGCTAGAGTGAGCGGGGCTCGTTACGAGCAGTACTTC. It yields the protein CSARVSGARYEQYF.

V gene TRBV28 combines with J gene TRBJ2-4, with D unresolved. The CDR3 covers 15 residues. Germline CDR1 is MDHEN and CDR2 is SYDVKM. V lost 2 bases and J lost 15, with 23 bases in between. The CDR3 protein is CASSLMAGQSDERYF. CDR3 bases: TGTGCCAGCAGTTTAATGGCCGGCCAGAGTGACGAGCGGTACTTC.

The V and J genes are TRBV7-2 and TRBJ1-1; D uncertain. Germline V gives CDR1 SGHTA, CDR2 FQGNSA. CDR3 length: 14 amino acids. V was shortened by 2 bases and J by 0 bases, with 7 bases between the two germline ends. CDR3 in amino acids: CASSLPRMNTEAFF. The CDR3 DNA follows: TGTGCCAGCAGCTTACCCCGGATGAACACTGAAGCTTTCTTT.

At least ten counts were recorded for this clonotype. The CDR3 coding sequence is TGTGCCAGCAGTCCGGGAGGGCAGGTGGGCTACGAGCAGTACTTC. It codes for CASSPGGQVGYEQYF. The chain employs TRBV27 and TRBJ2-7, with 8 bases aligning to TRBD2. V shed 5 bases and J 3 bases; nucleotides not matched to a gene: 9. CDR3 length equals 15 residues. Germline CDR1 reads MNHEY; CDR2 reads SMNVEV (reference sequence).

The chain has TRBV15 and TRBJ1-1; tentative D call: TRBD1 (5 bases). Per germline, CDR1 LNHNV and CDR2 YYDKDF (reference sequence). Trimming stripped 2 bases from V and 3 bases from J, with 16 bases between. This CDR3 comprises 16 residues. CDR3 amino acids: CATSRSIRGGDTEAFF. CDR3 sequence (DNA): TGTGCCACCAGCAGAAGTATTAGAGGAGGGGACACTGAAGCTTTCTTT. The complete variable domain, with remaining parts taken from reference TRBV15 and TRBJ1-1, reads DAMVIQNPRYQVTQFGKPVTLSCSQTLNHNVMYWYQQKSSQAPKLLFHYYDKDFNNEADTPDNFQSRRPNTSFCFLDIRSPGLGDTAMYLCATSRSIRGGDTEAFFGQGTRLTVV.

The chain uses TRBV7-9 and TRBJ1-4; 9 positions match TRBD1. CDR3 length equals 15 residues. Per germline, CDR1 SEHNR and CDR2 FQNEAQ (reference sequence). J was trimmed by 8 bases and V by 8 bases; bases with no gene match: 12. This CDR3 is CASGPDRGAVEKLFF. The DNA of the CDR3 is TGTGCCAGCGGACCCGACAGGGGGGCGGTGGAAAAACTGTTTTTT. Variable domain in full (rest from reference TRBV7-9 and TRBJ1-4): DTGVSQNPRHKITKRGQNVTFRCDPISEHNRLYWYRQTLGQGPEFLTYFQNEAQLEKSRLLSDRFSAERPKGSFSTLEIQRTEQGDSAMYLCASGPDRGAVEKLFFGSGTQLSVL.